The 27 T cell receptor beta chains presented below share a single source sample, sequenced in a study of cytomegalovirus exposure and HLA in healthy donors. The PCR ran on 60 Vbeta and 13 Jbeta primers. Assay: immunoSEQ multiplex PCR; the TCRdb copy retains only in-frame clones and omits some. This table lists around 140,000 clones. Sequencing used PBMCs. These receptors were taken from a woman aged 40-49 years in good health and CMV-seropositive.

This sequence joins TRBV7-9 and TRBJ2-7; tentatively, D is TRBD2 (5 bases). V shed 3 bases and J shed 6 bases, with 12 bases lying between them. Germline V gives CDR1 SEHNR, CDR2 FQNEAQ (reference sequence). This CDR3 is built from 13 residues. The CDR3: CASSFGPEGEQYF. DNA of the CDR3: TGTGCCAGCAGCTTTGGACCTGAGGGCGAGCAGTACTTC.

The rearrangement links TRBV7-9 to TRBJ1-2; D gene uncertain. Germline V gene sequence: CDR1 SEHNR, CDR2 FQNEAQ (reference sequence). V lost 5 bases and J lost 4, with 8 bases in between. CDR3 length: 12 amino acids. The CDR3 coding sequence is TGTGCCAGCAGCGACACCTCCTATGGCTACACCTTC. Translation gives CASSDTSYGYTF.

Comment on this clone: Other nucleotide sequences from this sample produce the same CDR3. This chain connects TRBV11-3 to TRBJ2-3, with D possibly matching TRBD1 (6 bases). This CDR3 comprises 14 residues. V lost 8 bases to trimming and J lost 2 bases, with 14 bases between them. Germline V gene data show CDR1 as SGHNT and CDR2 as YENEEA. This CDR3 is CASGVGQSTDTQYF. Here the CDR3 DNA reads TGTGCCAGCGGAGTAGGACAGTCCACAGATACGCAGTATTTT. Filled out from reference TRBV11-3 and TRBJ2-3, the complete variable domain reads EAGVVQSPRYKIIEKKQPVAFWCNPISGHNTLYWYLQNLGQGPELLIRYENEEAVDDSQLPKDRFSAERLKGVDSTLKIQPAELGDSAVYLCASGVGQSTDTQYFGPGTRLTVL.

V usage is TRBV10-1 and J usage is TRBJ1-5; a possible D gene is TRBD1 (5 bases). Germline V CDR1 and CDR2: WNHNN, SYGVQD (reference sequence). The length of the CDR3 is 14 residues. Trimming left V 3 bases short and J 4 bases short, with 10 bases between. The CDR3 protein is CASSDRGENQPQHF. DNA for the CDR3: TGCGCCAGCAGTGACCGGGGGGAGAATCAGCCCCAGCATTTT.

The chain carries TRBV28 and TRBJ2-7; 9 bases match TRBD1. The CDR3 is made up of 14 amino acids. CDR1 is MDHEN and CDR2 is SYDVKM in the germline V gene. Trimming took 6 bases from V and 2 from J; bases not matched to a gene: 5. CDR3: CASRYRDRAYEQYF. CDR3 bases: TGTGCCAGCAGATACCGGGACAGGGCCTACGAGCAGTACTTC.

The chain has TRBV7-2 and TRBJ2-2, with TRBD2 matching over 7 bases. Germline V gene data show CDR1 as SGHTA and CDR2 as FQGNSA. The CDR3 is 16 amino acids. Trimming cost V 1 base and J 0 bases; bases outside gene matches: 2. The CDR3 DNA sequence: TGTGCCAGCAGCTTAGTTGCGGGGGCGAACACCGGGGAGCTGTTTTTT. This translates into CASSLVAGANTGELFF.

The chain carries TRBV7-2 and TRBJ2-2; D gene uncertain. Trimming cost V 7 bases and J 4 bases, with 13 bases left between them. Germline CDR1 reads SGHTA; CDR2 reads FQGNSA. The CDR3 sequence is 14 residues long. The CDR3 region has the DNA TGTGCCAGCACAAGATCGGTCCTCACCGGGGAGCTGTTTTTT. Translated, it gives CASTRSVLTGELFF.

The rearrangement joins TRBV5-1 to TRBJ1-1, with a possible D match to TRBD1 (5 bases). The CDR3 is 14 residues long. V was pared by 0 bases and J by 2 bases, with 8 bases between. In germline, CDR1 is SGHRS, CDR2 YFSETQ. CDR3 sequence: CASSLGGPNTEAFF. The DNA for the CDR3 is TGCGCCAGCAGCTTGGGGGGCCCTAACACTGAAGCTTTCTTT.

V and J are TRBV7-9 and TRBJ1-1; 8 bases agree with TRBD1. The CDR3 runs to 13 residues. Germline CDR1 SEHNR, CDR2 FQNEAQ (reference sequence). V lost 4 bases to trimming and J lost 11 bases; unmatched junction nucleotides: 9. The CDR3 spells CASSSQGAPVAFF. The CDR3 nucleotides are TGTGCCAGCAGCTCCCAGGGGGCCCCCGTGGCTTTCTTT.

The chain uses TRBV28 and TRBJ2-3, with 15 bases fitting TRBD2. This CDR3 region has 15 residues. CDR1 and CDR2 (germline): MDHEN, SYDVKM. Trimming at V came to 9 bases and at J to 6 bases, leaving 7 bases not matched to a gene. The CDR3 coding sequence is TGTGCCAGTTGGACTAGCGGGAGGGTAAGGGATACGCAGTATTTT. As protein: CASWTSGRVRDTQYF.

The genes are TRBV10-1 and TRBJ2-7, with D possibly being TRBD1 (6 bases). CDR3 length: 14 residues. V dropped 4 bases and J dropped 5 bases, with 15 bases sitting between them. Germline V lookup: CDR1 WNHNN, CDR2 SYGVQD (reference sequence). The CDR3: CASSGEGAGDEQYF. DNA of the CDR3: TGCGCCAGCAGTGGTGAGGGAGCAGGGGACGAGCAGTACTTC.

The chain links TRBV5-5 to TRBJ2-5, with TRBD1 as a possible D gene (6 bases). This CDR3 region has 14 residues. The germline gives CDR1 SGHKS, CDR2 YYEKEE (reference sequence). Trimming pared 4 bases from V and 2 bases from J, leaving 12 bases between. CDR3 DNA sequence: TGTGCCAGCAGCCCCCAGGGGTTTCAAGAGACCCAGTACTTC. Its protein product is CASSPQGFQETQYF. The variable domain in full, completed from reference TRBV5-5 and TRBJ2-5, reads DAGVTQSPTHLIKTRGQQVTLRCSPISGHKSVSWYQQVLGQGPQFIFQYYEKEERGRGNFPDRFSARQFPNYSSELNVNALLLGDSALYLCASSPQGFQETQYFGPGTRLLVL.

This chain links TRBV30 with TRBJ2-5, with a weak D call TRBD2 (6 bases). Trimming took off 0 bases at V and 12 bases at J, with 11 bases between the two ends. Germline lookup yields CDR1 GTSNPN and CDR2 SVGIG (reference sequence). CDR3 length: 11 amino acids. The CDR3 coding sequence is TGTGCCTGGAGTGTAAGCGGGTCTAAGTACTTC. It encodes CAWSVSGSKYF. Together with reference TRBV30 and TRBJ2-5, the CDR3 gives the full variable domain: SQTIHQWPATLVQPVGSPLSLECTVEGTSNPNLYWYRQAAGRGLQLLFYSVGIGQISSEVPQNLSASRPQDRQFILSSKKLLLSDSGFYLCAWSVSGSKYFGPGTRLLVL.

The chain joins TRBV6-1 to TRBJ1-2; 7 bases match TRBD1. V shed 5 bases, J shed 11 bases, and the junction held 11 bases outside the gene matches. The CDR3 consists of 13 residues. Germline-derived CDR1 and CDR2 are MNHNS and SASEGT. DNA for the CDR3: TGTGCCAGCAGTCCGAGCTTGGACAGGCCATACACCTTC. It codes for CASSPSLDRPYTF.

The chain carries TRBV5-6 and TRBJ2-5; the match to TRBD1 covers 10 bases. The CDR3 extends over 14 amino acids. Germline-derived CDR1 and CDR2 are SGHDT and YYEEEE. The V gene end was trimmed by 2 bases and the J gene end by 7 bases; junction bases not matched to a gene: 5. Here the CDR3 DNA reads TGTGCCAGCAGCTTCGACAGGGGGCGCGGGACCCAGTACTTC. Protein sequence: CASSFDRGRGTQYF.

This chain links TRBV4-2 with TRBJ2-7; possibly TRBD1 for D (6 bases). CDR1 is LGHNA and CDR2 is YNFKEQ in the germline V gene. Trimming took 0 bases from V and 0 from J, leaving 12 bases between them. This CDR3 contains 16 residues. The CDR3 sequence is CASSQEGRGSSYEQYF. Here the CDR3 DNA reads TGTGCCAGCAGCCAAGAAGGCAGGGGAAGCTCCTACGAGCAGTACTTC.

The chain employs TRBV6-1 and TRBJ2-5; 11 nucleotides agree with TRBD2. The better agreement between TRBJ2-7 and the DNA end casts doubt on the J call. CDR1 is MNHNS, CDR2 SASEGT, per germline. The CDR3 spans 13 residues. The CDR3 coding sequence is TGTGCCAGCAGTGCTAGCGGGAGGAACGAGCAGTACTTC. Encoded protein: CASSASGRNEQYF.

The genes are TRBV9 and TRBJ1-1; 8 bases are a match to TRBD1. The ends lost 3 bases at V and 5 bases at J; junction bases unmatched: 9. CDR1 and CDR2 from the germline V gene are SGDLS and YYNGEE. This CDR3 region has 15 residues. The CDR3 loop reads CASSDGTGDRTEAFF. The CDR3 region has the DNA TGTGCCAGCAGCGACGGGACAGGTGATAGGACTGAAGCTTTCTTT.

V and J are TRBV14 and TRBJ2-1, with a tentative D call TRBD1 (6 bases). The CDR3 consists of 16 residues. The germline CDR1 and CDR2 sequences are SGHDN and FVKESK. V gave up 4 bases and J gave up 5 bases, with 18 bases separating them. CDR3 protein: CASSPWSGVKNNEQFF. The CDR3 DNA sequence: TGTGCCAGCAGCCCCTGGTCAGGGGTGAAGAACAATGAGCAGTTCTTC. Based on the CDR3 plus reference TRBV14 and TRBJ2-1, the full variable domain is EAGVTQFPSHSVIEKGQTVTLRCDPISGHDNLYWYRRVMGKEIKFLLHFVKESKQDESGMPNNRFLAERTGGTYSTLKVQPAELEDSGVYFCASSPWSGVKNNEQFFGPGTRLTVL.

The CDR3 spells CASNSRVALNTEAFF. DNA for the CDR3: TGTGCCAGCAATTCAAGAGTAGCCCTGAACACTGAAGCTTTCTTT. The chain joins TRBV28 to TRBJ1-1; D unresolved. This CDR3 has 15 amino acids. Germline V gives CDR1 MDHEN, CDR2 SYDVKM. The V end was cut by 7 bases, the J end by 0 bases, with 15 bases between.

The rearrangement uses TRBV29-1 and TRBJ2-2; the match to TRBD2 covers 10 bases. From germline, CDR1 is SQVTM and CDR2 ANQGSEA. The CDR3 has 13 amino acids. Germline trimming cut 4 bases from V and 4 bases from J; bases unmatched to any gene: 0. In nucleotides, the CDR3 is TGCAGCGTTGGACTAGCGGGCACCGGGGAGCTGTTTTTT. Protein sequence: CSVGLAGTGELFF.

V gene TRBV29-1 combines with J gene TRBJ2-3; D perhaps matches TRBD2 (6 bases). The CDR3 extends over 11 amino acids. Looked up from germline, CDR1 is SQVTM and CDR2 is ANQGSEA. Trimming cost V 8 bases and J 2 bases, with 8 bases left between them. The CDR3 DNA reads as TGCAGCCTGGACTACACAGATACGCAGTATTTT. Translation: CSLDYTDTQYF.

This chain joins TRBV30 and TRBJ2-5, with TRBD2 matching over 7 bases. The CDR3 loop spans 16 amino acids. Trimming at V came to 7 bases and at J to 11 bases, leaving 25 bases not matched to a gene. Germline assignment: CDR1 GTSNPN and CDR2 SVGIG (reference sequence). In DNA, the CDR3 is TGTGCCTCCGAAGTTCGCAGGGTCTCGGGCGGGGGTGAGCAGTACTTC. Its translation: CASEVRRVSGGGEQYF.

The V call is TRBV4-1, the J call TRBJ1-1, with 10 bases identical to TRBD1. V shed 4 bases, J shed 3 bases, and the junction held 5 bases outside the gene matches. The germline V gene has CDR1 MGHRA and CDR2 YSYEKL. This CDR3 region has 15 residues. In DNA form, the CDR3 reads TGCGCCAGCAGCCGGGACAGGGGTTCGGACACTGAAGCTTTCTTT. Its translation is CASSRDRGSDTEAFF.

This rearrangement joins TRBV9 to TRBJ1-4; 7 bases line up with TRBD1. The CDR3 is 14 amino acids. J gave up 10 bases and V 0 bases, and 6 bases lay outside the gene matches. Germline CDR1 reads SGDLS; CDR2 reads YYNGEE. The CDR3 sequence is CASSVAVGGGKLFF. The CDR3 bases are TGTGCCAGCAGCGTAGCTGTAGGGGGCGGAAAACTGTTTTTT.

The chain combines TRBV23-1 with TRBJ1-1; possible D gene TRBD1, 5 bases. TRBV23-1 is an ORF; its function is uncertain. CDR3 size: 12 residues. Trimming left V 4 bases short and J 7 bases short, with 10 bases between. The CDR3 reads CASSRGQGEAFF. CDR3 nucleotides: TGCGCCAGCAGTCGTGGGCAGGGTGAAGCTTTCTTT.

The chain uses TRBV27 and TRBJ1-4; D might be TRBD1 (6 bases). The germline CDR1 and CDR2 sequences are MNHEY and SMNVEV (reference sequence). The CDR3 runs 14 residues. V was clipped by 5 bases and J by 8 bases, with 15 bases between them. In DNA, the CDR3 is TGTGCCAGCAGTCCCTTGGGAGGGGGGGAAAAACTGTTTTTT. Its translation is CASSPLGGGEKLFF.